Listed below are T cell receptor beta chains from one sample, sequenced in a study of T cells in Graves' hyperthyroidism and ophthalmopathy. A single record per CDR3 protein comes from TCRdb applying MiXCR to the multiplex PCR reads. In the table there are 340,000 or so distinct CDR3 sequences, about 20% of which are singletons. Material for sequencing was blood. Receptor source: a woman aged 45-59 years with Graves' hyperthyroidism. Both conserved end residues are part of each CDR3. Each record gives: J gene, V gene, clone size, D gene, CDR3 protein, CDR3 DNA. A D gene is named only where the DNA matches it firmly. Not every row has a clone size; where given, it reads once, few, many or a size class.

>TRBJ2-7|TRBV5-1|few|NA
CASSADLNYEQYF
TGCGCCAGCAGCGCGGACCTCAACTACGAGCAGTACTTC
>TRBJ2-1|TRBV6-1|NA|TRBD2
CASTSGGASYNEQFF
TGTGCCAGCACTAGCGGGGGGGCCTCCTACAATGAGCAGTTCTTC
>TRBJ2-3|TRBV15|few|TRBD2
CATSRPLAGYTDTQYF
TGTGCCACCAGCAGACCACTAGCGGGGTACACAGATACGCAGTATTTT
>TRBJ2-3|TRBV20-1|few|TRBD2
CSARSGGDTDTQYF
TGCAGTGCTCGGAGCGGGGGCGACACAGATACGCAGTATTTT
>TRBJ1-2|TRBV6-1|NA|NA
CASSEWQGAYGYTF
TGTGCCAGCAGTGAATGGCAGGGCGCCTATGGCTACACCTTC
>TRBJ1-3|TRBV5-1|few|TRBD1
CASSISGTGDGNTIYF
TGCGCCAGCAGCATCTCCGGGACAGGGGATGGAAACACCATATATTTT
>TRBJ2-7|TRBV5-5|NA|NA
CASSLEVNNAYEQYF
TGTGCCAGCAGCTTGGAAGTCAATAACGCCTACGAGCAGTACTTC
>TRBJ2-1|TRBV9|few|NA
CASSVVGREQFF
TGTGCCAGCAGCGTAGTGGGGAGGGAGCAGTTCTTC
>TRBJ2-1|TRBV20-1|NA|TRBD2
CSASAGVGEQFF
TGCAGCGCCTCAGCGGGAGTGGGTGAGCAGTTCTTC
>TRBJ1-3|TRBV6-1|NA|NA
CASSETGGDTIYF
TGTGCCAGCAGCGAAACCGGGGGGGACACCATATATTTT
>TRBJ1-3|TRBV13|NA|NA
CASSLAGPAGNTIYF
TGTGCCAGCAGCTTAGCCGGGCCGGCCGGAAACACCATATATTTT
>TRBJ1-5|TRBV2|many|NA
CASSEVSYQPQHF
TGTGCCAGCAGTGAAGTGAGTTATCAGCCCCAGCATTTT
>TRBJ2-7|TRBV7-6|NA|TRBD2
CASSSTSGSLEQYF
TGTGCCAGCAGCTCGACTAGCGGGAGTCTCGAGCAGTACTTC
>TRBJ2-1|TRBV20-1|NA|TRBD1
CSARDLGTGDSRFIFGEQFF
TGCAGTGCTAGAGATTTAGGGACAGGGGATTCCCGCTTCATATTTGGTGAGCAGTTCTTC
>TRBJ2-3|TRBV2|many|NA
CASSRERTDTQYF
TGTGCCAGCAGTCGGGAGAGGACAGATACGCAGTATTTT
>TRBJ2-1|TRBV12-3/TRBV12-4|many|NA
CATTPRDNEQFF
TGTGCCACTACACCGCGGGACAATGAGCAGTTCTTC
>TRBJ2-3|TRBV5-8|many|TRBD1
CASSRGQGDSDTQYF
TGTGCCAGCAGCCGAGGACAGGGGGATTCAGATACGCAGTATTTT
>TRBJ1-2|TRBV20-1|NA|NA
CSARDRSRDYGYTF
TGCAGTGCTAGAGATCGAAGCAGGGACTATGGCTACACCTTC
>TRBJ2-1|TRBV12-3/TRBV12-4|few|NA
CASGGGGLYNEQFF
TGTGCCAGCGGGGGAGGGGGACTCTACAATGAGCAGTTCTTC
>TRBJ1-1|TRBV27|NA|TRBD1
CASSPPDRGYTEAFF
TGTGCCAGCAGTCCTCCCGACAGGGGGTACACTGAAGCTTTCTTT
>TRBJ1-1|TRBV20-1|many|NA
CSASNVGTANTEAFF
TGCAGTGCTAGTAATGTTGGGACGGCGAACACTGAAGCTTTCTTT
>TRBJ2-5|TRBV7-2|few|NA
CASGAEIGETQYF
TGTGCCAGCGGAGCGGAGATAGGAGAGACCCAGTACTTC
>TRBJ2-1|TRBV12-3/TRBV12-4|many|TRBD2
CASSPRESEQFF
TGTGCCAGCAGCCCGCGGGAGAGCGAGCAGTTCTTC
>TRBJ2-7|TRBV7-8|NA|NA
CASSLEGGLLNYEQYF
TGTGCCAGCAGCTTAGAAGGGGGACTACTAAATTACGAGCAGTACTTC
>TRBJ1-5|TRBV15|few|TRBD1
CATRRTGVNQPQHF
TGTGCCACCAGGAGGACAGGGGTCAATCAGCCCCAGCATTTT
>TRBJ1-2|TRBV18|many|NA
CASSPPRGQGYGYTF
TGTGCCAGCTCACCACCGCGGGGGCAGGGCTATGGCTACACCTTC
>TRBJ2-4|TRBV7-9|NA|NA
CASSFWTAHSNIQYF
TGTGCCAGCAGCTTTTGGACAGCGCATTCGAACATTCAGTACTTC
>TRBJ1-5|TRBV5-5|NA|NA
CASSTGTVGDQPQHF
TGTGCCAGCAGCACCGGGACGGTTGGGGATCAGCCCCAGCATTTT
>TRBJ1-1|TRBV30|NA|TRBD1
CAWSAGGSEAFF
TGTGCCTGGAGCGCAGGGGGCTCTGAAGCTTTCTTT
>TRBJ1-5|TRBV6-1|NA|NA
CASSEGVSLDNQPQHF
TGTGCCAGCAGTGAAGGGGTCAGCCTTGACAATCAGCCCCAGCATTTT
>TRBJ2-1|TRBV2|few|NA
CASNPPGRANEQFF
TGTGCCAGCAACCCTCCGGGTAGGGCCAATGAGCAGTTCTTC
>TRBJ2-1|TRBV5-1|few|NA
CASSSTDNEQFF
TGCGCCAGCAGCTCGACAGACAATGAGCAGTTCTTC
>TRBJ2-5|TRBV11-2|few|NA
CASSLVQGKGGTQYF
TGTGCCAGCAGCTTAGTGCAGGGGAAGGGAGGGACCCAGTACTTC
>TRBJ2-7|TRBV20-1|NA|NA
CSASTVRQAYEQYF
TGCAGTGCTAGTACGGTTAGACAAGCCTACGAGCAGTACTTC
>TRBJ2-5|TRBV5-5|NA|NA
CASSLDHRETQYF
TGTGCCAGCAGCTTGGACCATAGAGAGACCCAGTACTTC
>TRBJ1-6|TRBV19|few|NA
CASSMEQYNSPLHF
TGTGCCAGTAGTATGGAACAGTATAATTCACCCCTCCACTTT
>TRBJ2-1|TRBV3-1|many|TRBD2
CASREGLAGGNEQFF
TGTGCCAGCAGAGAGGGACTAGCGGGAGGCAATGAGCAGTTCTTC
>TRBJ2-3|TRBV28|few|NA
CASSLTSSDTQYF
TGTGCCAGCAGCCTAACTAGCTCAGATACGCAGTATTTT
>TRBJ2-5|TRBV2|many|TRBD2
CASSDSGGGTQYF
TGTGCCAGCAGTGATAGCGGGGGAGGGACCCAGTACTTC
>TRBJ2-7|TRBV3-1|many|NA
CASSQGKIEQYF
TGTGCCAGCAGCCAAGGGAAGATCGAGCAGTACTTC
>TRBJ1-5|TRBV6-1|many|TRBD1
CASSDLLGTVTNQPQHF
TGTGCCAGCAGTGACCTACTCGGGACAGTTACTAATCAGCCCCAGCATTTT
>TRBJ2-7|TRBV28|NA|NA
CASSPDWREQYF
TGTGCCAGCAGCCCGGACTGGCGGGAGCAGTACTTC
>TRBJ1-3|TRBV20-1|NA|NA
CSARPPGSGNTIYF
TGCAGTGCTAGACCCCCGGGCTCTGGAAACACCATATATTTT
>TRBJ1-4|TRBV20-1|NA|NA
CSSTGTGEKLFF
TGCAGTTCTACAGGGACGGGTGAAAAACTGTTTTTT
>TRBJ1-2|TRBV5-4|few|NA
CASSLHGLYGYTF
TGTGCCAGCAGCTTGCACGGATTATATGGCTACACCTTC
>TRBJ2-5|TRBV25-1|few|TRBD1
CASSDRTGVETQYF
TGTGCCAGCAGTGACCGGACAGGGGTTGAGACCCAGTACTTC
>TRBJ1-1|TRBV19|few|TRBD1
CASWDRGSNTEAFF
TGTGCCAGTTGGGACAGGGGGTCGAACACTGAAGCTTTCTTT
>TRBJ2-5|TRBV7-8|few|NA
CASSPRDGKQETQYF
TGTGCCAGCAGCCCGCGGGACGGAAAACAAGAGACCCAGTACTTC
>TRBJ1-4|TRBV5-5|NA|TRBD1
CASSSGTGGEKLFF
TGTGCCAGCAGCTCCGGGACAGGGGGCGAAAAACTGTTTTTT
>TRBJ1-1|TRBV5-1|many|NA
CASSLFGSRDDTEAFF
TGCGCCAGCAGCTTGTTCGGTTCCAGGGACGACACTGAAGCTTTCTTT
>TRBJ1-1|TRBV29-1|few|NA
CSVGRPLSTEAFF
TGCAGCGTAGGCCGACCATTGAGCACTGAAGCTTTCTTT
>TRBJ2-5|TRBV24-1|NA|NA
CATSDSRDLQETQYF
TGTGCCACCAGTGATAGCCGGGACTTACAAGAGACCCAGTACTTC
>TRBJ1-2|TRBV6-1|many|NA
CASSFVPNYGYTF
TGTGCCAGCAGTTTTGTTCCCAACTATGGCTACACCTTC